The 30 T cell receptor beta chains below come from one sample, sequenced in a study of cytomegalovirus exposure and HLA in healthy donors. TCRdb's copy holds only in-frame clones and misses some; the assay was immunoSEQ multiplex PCR. Here the sample spans some 250,000 clones, about 90% being singletons. The sequenced material came from PBMCs. All receptors derive from a woman in her 30s in good health and CMV-seropositive.

The chain couples TRBV30 to TRBJ1-2; D is possibly TRBD1 (6 bases). This CDR3 contains 15 residues. Germline V gives CDR1 GTSNPN, CDR2 SVGIG (reference sequence). V shed 0 bases and J shed 6 bases, with 17 bases lying between them. The DNA of the CDR3 is TGTGCCTGGAGTGTGAGTTATTCAGGGGCGGATGGCTACACCTTC. This encodes CAWSVSYSGADGYTF.

The chain is built from TRBV4-2 and TRBJ1-5; 7 bases are a match to TRBD1. V lost 0 bases, J lost 6 bases, and 8 bases stayed unmatched. The V gene's germline CDR1 is LGHNA and CDR2 YNFKEQ. The CDR3 extends over 16 amino acids. The CDR3: CASSQEGTESAQPQHF. CDR3 sequence (DNA): TGTGCCAGCAGCCAAGAAGGGACAGAGAGCGCTCAGCCCCAGCATTTT.

The genes are TRBV18 and TRBJ1-1; D is possibly TRBD1 (6 bases). The CDR3 has 15 residues. With 3 bases removed from V and 1 base from J, the gap between germline ends came to 12 bases. Germline assignment: CDR1 KGHSH and CDR2 LQKENI. As DNA, the CDR3 is TGTGCCAGCTCACCTCAGGGAGGGGGGAACACTGAAGCTTTCTTT. It is translated as CASSPQGGGNTEAFF.

The chain combines TRBV18 with TRBJ2-7, with 7 bases identical to TRBD1. CDR3 size: 15 residues. From germline, CDR1 is KGHSH and CDR2 LQKENI. V lost 6 bases to trimming and J lost 5 bases; unmatched junction nucleotides: 13. The CDR3 loop reads CASSGVTGSFHEQYF. In nucleotides, the CDR3 is TGTGCCAGCTCCGGGGTGACAGGGAGTTTCCACGAGCAGTACTTC. Variable domain in full (rest from reference TRBV18 and TRBJ2-7): NAGVMQNPRHLVRRRGQEARLRCSPMKGHSHVYWYRQLPEEGLKFMVYLQKENIIDESGMPKERFSAEFPKEGPSILRIQQVVRGDSAAYFCASSGVTGSFHEQYFGPGTRLTVT.

The chain combines TRBV15 with TRBJ2-7; no definite D call. Trimming pared 1 base from V and 0 bases from J, leaving 7 bases between. The CDR3 sequence is 14 residues long. In germline, CDR1 is LNHNV, CDR2 YYDKDF (reference sequence). CDR3 nucleotides: TGTGCCACCAGCAGAGTACAGAGCTCCTACGAGCAGTACTTC. Amino acids: CATSRVQSSYEQYF.

The chain links TRBV13 to TRBJ2-5, with 12 bases lining up with TRBD2. CDR3 length equals 17 residues. The germline V gene has CDR1 PRHDT and CDR2 FYEKMQ (reference sequence). Unmatched junction bases numbered 8, after V lost 5 bases and J lost 1 base. The CDR3 DNA sequence: TGTGCCAGCAGCCTCAGGACTAGCGGGACCCCCCAAGAGACCCAGTACTTC. This translates into CASSLRTSGTPQETQYF.

The genes are TRBV5-8 and TRBJ2-3; tentative D call: TRBD2 (5 bases). Per the germline V gene, CDR1 is SGHTS and CDR2 is YDEGEE. The V end was cut by 6 bases, the J end by 3 bases, with 20 bases between. The CDR3 extends over 16 amino acids. CDR3 residues: CASTEGLKTVTDTQYF. The CDR3 region has the DNA TGTGCCAGCACCGAAGGACTCAAAACGGTGACAGATACGCAGTATTTT.

The chain couples TRBV2 to TRBJ2-7; TRBD2 aligns across 9 bases. The CDR3 runs to 11 residues. Trimming at V came to 4 bases and at J to 12 bases, leaving 4 bases not matched to a gene. Germline V lookup: CDR1 SNHLY, CDR2 FYNNEI. The chain's CDR3 is CASSALAGSYF. The CDR3 region has the DNA TGTGCCAGCAGTGCCCTAGCGGGATCGTACTTC.

This rearrangement joins TRBV6-4 to TRBJ2-1; 8 bases line up with TRBD2. Germline CDR1 MRHNA, CDR2 SNTAGT. CDR3 length: 15 amino acids. Trimming cost V 6 bases and J 6 bases; bases outside gene matches: 10. In DNA, the CDR3 is TGTGCCAGCAGACGGGAAGCGGGACTAGGCAATGAGCAGTTCTTC. It codes for CASRREAGLGNEQFF.

The V call is TRBV5-1, the J call TRBJ2-6; D gene uncertain. This CDR3 has 14 residues. Trimming removed 6 bases at V and 0 bases at J, with 7 bases between. Germline values: CDR1 SGHRS, CDR2 YFSETQ. CDR3 sequence reads: CASMLISGANVLTF. DNA of the CDR3: TGCGCCAGCATGTTAATCTCTGGGGCCAACGTCCTGACTTTC.

This clone was seen once. The gene calls are TRBV10-3 and TRBJ1-1; a weak D match, TRBD1 (5 bases). Germline CDR1 reads ENHRY; CDR2 reads SYGVKD. V was clipped by 2 bases and J by 11 bases, with 15 bases between them. This CDR3 region has 13 residues. The CDR3: CAISESPGLEAFF. The CDR3 DNA is TGTGCCATCAGTGAGAGTCCGGGACTAGAGGCTTTCTTT.

The chain recombines TRBV7-9 with TRBJ2-7; 10 bases are a match to TRBD1. This CDR3 has 14 residues. The junction had 4 bases not matched to a gene; V was cut back by 3 bases and J by 5 bases. Germline assignment: CDR1 SEHNR and CDR2 FQNEAQ (reference sequence). CDR3 amino acids: CASSFDRGQNEQYF. CDR3 DNA: TGTGCCAGCAGCTTCGACAGGGGGCAAAACGAGCAGTACTTC.

The chain joins TRBV5-1 to TRBJ2-1; the match to TRBD2 covers 8 bases. The V and J ends lost 1 base and 8 bases, in that order; junction bases with no gene match: 8. CDR3 size: 15 residues. Germline values: CDR1 SGHRS, CDR2 YFSETQ. CDR3 DNA sequence: TGCGCCAGCAGCTTGACTAGCGGATCGGGGGATGAGCAGTTCTTC. It is translated as CASSLTSGSGDEQFF.

The chain joins TRBV30 to TRBJ1-1; no reliable D call. Germline V gene lookup returns CDR1 GTSNPN and CDR2 SVGIG (reference sequence). This CDR3 comprises 11 residues. With 3 bases removed from V and 6 bases from J, the gap between germline ends came to 8 bases. This chain's CDR3 is CAWRFSSEAFF. In DNA, the CDR3 is TGTGCCTGGAGATTTTCTTCTGAAGCTTTCTTT.

This chain links TRBV5-4 with TRBJ1-1, with 8 bases fitting TRBD1. With V trimmed by 4 bases and J by 3 bases, 8 bases remained unmatched. Looked up from germline, CDR1 is SGHNT and CDR2 is YYREEE (reference sequence). The CDR3 runs to 15 residues. CDR3 loop: CASSGQGASDTEAFF. The CDR3 DNA reads TGTGCCAGCAGCGGGCAGGGGGCCTCGGACACTGAAGCTTTCTTT.

Only one count was recorded for this clone. The J gene is TRBJ1-2, the V gene TRBV18; D perhaps matches TRBD1 (5 bases). The CDR3 has 15 residues. Germline CDR1 and CDR2: KGHSH and LQKENI. With 3 bases removed from V and 2 bases from J, the gap between germline ends came to 13 bases. The CDR3 DNA reads as TGTGCCAGCTCACCCCCCGCGGGGCTGAACTATGGCTACACCTTC. Encoded protein: CASSPPAGLNYGYTF.

This clone occurred a few times. This chain links TRBV7-6 with TRBJ1-2; D gene uncertain. Trimming stripped 5 bases from V and 2 bases from J, with 12 bases between. The CDR3 has 14 amino acids. Germline V gene lookup returns CDR1 SGHVS and CDR2 FNYEAQ. CDR3 sequence: CASSRISTNYGYTF. CDR3 DNA sequence: TGTGCCAGCAGCCGAATCAGTACGAACTATGGCTACACCTTC.

The chain joins TRBV6-5 to TRBJ2-2; perhaps TRBD1 as D (5 bases). V lost 5 bases to trimming and J lost 8 bases, with 12 bases between them. CDR1 is MNHEY and CDR2 is SVGAGI in the germline V gene. The CDR3 has 13 residues. The CDR3 DNA sequence: TGTGCCAGCAGTCGGACAAAAGAGGGGGAGCTGTTTTTT. It yields the protein CASSRTKEGELFF.

The CDR3 loop is CASRTREGTGGQPQHF. CDR3 bases: TGTGCCAGTAGGACTCGAGAGGGGACAGGGGGCCAGCCCCAGCATTTT. The chain recombines TRBV19 with TRBJ1-5; 12 nucleotides align to TRBD1. The V and J ends lost 6 bases and 7 bases, in that order; junction bases with no gene match: 10. CDR1 and CDR2 from the germline V gene are LNHDA and SQIVND (reference sequence). The CDR3 runs to 16 residues.

V and J are TRBV6-1 and TRBJ1-5; D gene unclear. The germline CDR1 and CDR2 sequences are MNHNS and SASEGT. This CDR3 spans 16 amino acids. Trimming shortened V by 3 bases and J by 0 bases, and 12 bases separated the two germline ends. The CDR3 DNA sequence: TGTGCCAGCAGTGATTTCAGGACTTATAGCAATCAGCCCCAGCATTTT. Translating it yields CASSDFRTYSNQPQHF.

The chain combines TRBV6-6 with TRBJ1-5, with D possibly TRBD1 on 5 matching bases. The CDR3 runs 15 residues. Trimming took off 4 bases at V and 0 bases at J, with 10 bases between the two ends. CDR1 and CDR2 (germline): MNHNY, SVGAGI (reference sequence). CDR3 sequence: CASSSPTASNQPQHF. CDR3 DNA: TGTGCCAGCAGTTCCCCGACAGCTAGCAATCAGCCCCAGCATTTT.

This clone was counted between two and nine times. The chain combines TRBV11-3 with TRBJ2-2; D may be TRBD1 (6 bases). V shed 1 base and J shed 6 bases, with 18 bases lying between them. The germline gives CDR1 SGHNT, CDR2 YENEEA. The CDR3 is made up of 17 amino acids. CDR3 DNA: TGTGCCAGCAGCTTAGTTTTTGACAGGTCCGTCCCCGGGGAGCTGTTTTTT. This sequence encodes CASSLVFDRSVPGELFF.

The V call is TRBV9, the J call TRBJ1-3; a possible D gene is TRBD1 (6 bases). Trimming took off 3 bases at V and 2 bases at J, with 15 bases between the two ends. CDR1 and CDR2 (germline): SGDLS, YYNGEE. This CDR3 has 16 residues. CDR3 amino acids: CASSGQGGSTGNTIYF. DNA for the CDR3: TGTGCCAGCAGCGGTCAAGGGGGTTCTACTGGAAACACCATATATTTT.

The chain couples TRBV12-2 to TRBJ2-5; TRBD2 reflects the table's D call only, with no check against the DNA. TRBV12-2 represents a pseudogene. The CDR3 runs to 15 residues. In nucleotides, the CDR3 is TGTGCAAGTCGGAGGGGGGGGGAGCTCCAAGAGACCCAGTACTTC. It yields the protein CASRRGGELQETQYF.

The chain has TRBV11-3 and TRBJ2-5; D is unresolved. The CDR3 loop spans 12 amino acids. The germline V gene has CDR1 SGHNT and CDR2 YENEEA. V lost 5 bases to trimming and J lost 4 bases, with 8 bases between them. CDR3 sequence reads: CASSISIETQYF. DNA for the CDR3: TGTGCCAGCAGCATTTCCATAGAGACCCAGTACTTC.

This sequence joins TRBV27 and TRBJ1-1; D is possibly TRBD1 (5 bases). Germline CDR1 reads MNHEY; CDR2 reads SMNVEV (reference sequence). The ends were cut back, 5 bases at V and 6 bases at J, with 22 bases in the middle. This CDR3 is 16 amino acids long. CDR3 loop: CASSSPLGSARAEAFF. DNA for the CDR3: TGTGCCAGCAGTAGTCCACTGGGCAGCGCCAGGGCTGAAGCTTTCTTT.

V gene TRBV29-1 combines with J gene TRBJ2-2; 7 positions agree with TRBD1. Germline V gene data show CDR1 as SQVTM and CDR2 as ANQGSEA. The V segment lost 7 bases and the J segment 3 bases; nucleotides outside the gene matches: 11. The CDR3 has 15 residues. This CDR3 reads CSAKTGKADTGELFF. DNA of the CDR3: TGCAGCGCCAAGACAGGGAAGGCGGACACCGGGGAGCTGTTTTTT.

The chain employs TRBV27 and TRBJ2-7; D might be TRBD1 (6 bases). Trimming cost V 6 bases and J 7 bases, with 19 bases left between them. CDR1 and CDR2 (germline): MNHEY, SMNVEV (reference sequence). The CDR3 spans 14 residues. CDR3 bases: TGTGCCAGCAGACTAGACAGGACAACCAGGGAGCAGTACTTC. It codes for CASRLDRTTREQYF.

The rearrangement links TRBV9 to TRBJ1-1; tentatively, D is TRBD1 (5 bases). The germline V gene encodes CDR1 SGDLS and CDR2 YYNGEE. The ends were cut back, 0 bases at V and 4 bases at J, with 7 bases in the middle. This CDR3 is 13 amino acids long. The CDR3 spells CASSVVGVTEAFF. CDR3 DNA: TGTGCCAGCAGCGTAGTAGGGGTCACTGAAGCTTTCTTT.

Here the CDR3 reads CASSFGTGERETQYF. CDR3 DNA: TGCGCCAGCAGCTTCGGGACAGGGGAACGAGAGACCCAGTACTTC. This sequence joins TRBV5-1 and TRBJ2-5; TRBD1 matches at 10 bases. CDR1 SGHRS and CDR2 YFSETQ come from the germline V gene. V was pared by 2 bases and J by 4 bases, with 5 bases of the junction left unmatched. The CDR3 runs 15 residues.